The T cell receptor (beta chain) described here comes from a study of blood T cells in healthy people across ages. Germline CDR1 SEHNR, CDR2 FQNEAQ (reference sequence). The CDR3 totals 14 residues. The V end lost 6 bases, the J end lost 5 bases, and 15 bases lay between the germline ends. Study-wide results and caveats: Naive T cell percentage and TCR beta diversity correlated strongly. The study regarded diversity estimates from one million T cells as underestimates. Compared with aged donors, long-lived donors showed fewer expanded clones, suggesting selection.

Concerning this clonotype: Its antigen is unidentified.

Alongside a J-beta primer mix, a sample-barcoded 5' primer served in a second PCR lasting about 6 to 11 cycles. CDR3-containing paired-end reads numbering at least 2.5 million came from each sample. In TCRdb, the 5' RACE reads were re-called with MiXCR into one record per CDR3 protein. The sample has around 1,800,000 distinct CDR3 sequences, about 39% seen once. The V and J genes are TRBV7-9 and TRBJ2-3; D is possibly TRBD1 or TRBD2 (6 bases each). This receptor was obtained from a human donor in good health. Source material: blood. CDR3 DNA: TGTGCCAGCAGTTCTAGCGAGGGGGGAGATACGCAGTATTTT. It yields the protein CASSSSEGGDTQYF.